Below are 24 T cell receptor beta chains sequenced from a single sample in a study of human T cells and chemical hapten exposure (TCRdb year 2021). What this sample's time point label stands for: pre-sensitization, week 0. This specimen's treatment or condition label, interpreted: therapeutic diphenylcyclopropenone sensitization with weekly scalp DPC. The receptor library was made with RACE. Sequencing relied on a NextSeq 500. The public reads were quality trimmed at Q25 with fastp and then assembled into clones with MiXCR by TCRdb, keeping productive beta chains. Under each unique CDR3 protein, matching rows form one entry showing the most common genes and DNA. The sample table lists under 300,000 distinct CDR3 sequences, just under 8% of them with a count of one. Of the sample, roughly 1.2% is held by the ten largest clones. This specimen was whole blood, taken in connection with sensitization to the hapten diphenylcyclopropenone (DPC). Every receptor here comes from a man aged 18-30 years with alopecia areata. Some clones in this sample may be carry-over from other donors' samples.

V is TRBV12-3 or TRBV12-4 and J is TRBJ1-1; D is uncertain. This CDR3 comprises 12 residues. V was cut by 6 bases and J by 4 bases, with 9 bases left in between. DNA for the CDR3: TGTGCCAGCAGACCGGGTTCCACTGAAGCTTTCTTT. Its protein product is CASRPGSTEAFF.

This clonotype was picked up many times. The chain uses TRBV10-3 and TRBJ2-7; the D is unclear. CDR1 is ENHRY, CDR2 SYGVKD, per germline. The CDR3 is 11 amino acids. Between the trimmed V and J ends, which lost 8 bases and 0 bases, there was a span of 5 bases. The CDR3 DNA is TGTGCCATCGGGTGCTCCTACGAGCAGTACGTC. This sequence encodes CAIGCSYEQYV.

The V gene is TRBV12-3 or TRBV12-4, the J gene TRBJ1-5; D might be TRBD1 (6 bases). V was clipped by 5 bases and J by 10 bases, with 12 bases between them. This CDR3 has 12 residues. This chain's CDR3 is CASSTQGIPQHF. Here the CDR3 DNA reads TGTGCCAGCAGTACACAGGGAATACCCCAGCATTTT.

This clonotype was seen more than once but under ten times. The chain combines TRBV5-6 with TRBJ1-1, with D perhaps TRBD1 (6 bases). The germline V and J ends were trimmed by 3 bases and 4 bases, with 16 bases remaining between them. CDR3 length equals 15 residues. Germline values: CDR1 SGHDT, CDR2 YYEEEE. CDR3 residues: CASSSTDRSLTEAFF. The DNA of the CDR3 is TGTGCCAGCAGCTCAACTGACAGGAGTCTCACTGAAGCTTTCTTT. Filled out from reference TRBV5-6 and TRBJ1-1, the complete variable domain reads DAGVTQSPTHLIKTRGQQVTLRCSPKSGHDTVSWYQQALGQGPQFIFQYYEEEERQRGNFPDRFSGHQFPNYSSELNVNALLLGDSALYLCASSSTDRSLTEAFFGQGTRLTVV.

The gene calls are TRBV18 and TRBJ1-6, with 10 bases identical to TRBD1. Trimming at V came to 6 bases and at J to 5 bases, leaving 1 base not matched to a gene. The CDR3 is 14 amino acids. CDR1 is KGHSH and CDR2 is LQKENI in the germline V gene. The CDR3 nucleotides are TGTGCCAGCTCCGGACAGGGGGATAATTCACCCCTCCACTTT. Its translation is CASSGQGDNSPLHF.

The sample holds a few counts of this clonotype. V usage is TRBV2 and J usage is TRBJ1-2; D is undetermined. Trimming took 7 bases from V and 2 from J, leaving 8 bases between them. Germline V gene sequence: CDR1 SNHLY, CDR2 FYNNEI. The CDR3 length is 12 residues. CDR3 residues: CASNNDNYGYTF. DNA for the CDR3: TGTGCCAGCAATAATGACAACTATGGCTACACCTTC.

This clonotype was found a few times. The chain uses TRBV11-2 and TRBJ2-3; D is perhaps TRBD1 (6 bases). The germline V and J ends were trimmed by 5 bases and 0 bases, with 12 bases remaining between them. Germline V gene sequence: CDR1 SGHAT, CDR2 FQNNGV. The CDR3 covers 15 residues. The CDR3 coding sequence is TGTGCCAGCAGCAGCCCGGACAGAAGCACAGATACGCAGTATTTT. This codes for CASSSPDRSTDTQYF.

In its sample, this clonotype was seen a few times. The gene calls are TRBV14 and TRBJ2-5; the match to TRBD2 covers 13 bases. The V gene end was trimmed by 4 bases and the J gene end by 4 bases; junction bases not matched to a gene: 6. Germline V gives CDR1 SGHDN, CDR2 FVKESK. The CDR3 contains 16 residues. The CDR3 coding sequence is TGTGCCAGCAGCCTACTAGCGGGGGGGCGCCGAGAGACCCAGTACTTC. Its protein is CASSLLAGGRRETQYF.

The chain links TRBV29-1 to TRBJ2-7; TRBD1 matches at 7 bases. Trimming at V came to 4 bases and at J to 2 bases, leaving 17 bases not matched to a gene. CDR1 SQVTM and CDR2 ANQGSEA come from the germline V gene. This CDR3 region has 17 residues. Here the CDR3 reads CSVGAITPETGAYEQYV. The CDR3 nucleotides are TGCAGCGTTGGAGCCATAACGCCTGAAACAGGGGCCTACGAGCAGTACGTC.

The gene calls are TRBV6-5 and TRBJ1-6; D is ambiguous. The V end lost 5 bases, the J end lost 7 bases, and 6 bases lay between the germline ends. Per germline, CDR1 MNHEY and CDR2 SVGAGI. This CDR3 is 12 amino acids long. The CDR3 bases are TGTGCCAGCAGTCAGACAAATTCACCCCTCCACTTT. It translates to CASSQTNSPLHF.

This clonotype appeared many times. V is TRBV6-4 and J is TRBJ1-5; 7 bases fit TRBD1. V gave up 3 bases and J gave up 4 bases; unmatched junction bases: 3. Germline CDR1 is MRHNA and CDR2 is SNTAGT. The CDR3 length is 14 residues. The CDR3 bases are TGTGCCAGCAGTGAAGGGGGCCGGAATCAGCCCCAGCATTTT. Protein sequence: CASSEGGRNQPQHF.

This clonotype was observed at least ten times. J is TRBJ1-1 and V is TRBV2, with TRBD1 matching over 7 bases. The CDR3 has 15 residues. Trimming removed 1 base from V and 1 base from J; junction bases left unmatched: 3. The germline gives CDR1 SNHLY, CDR2 FYNNEI. Here the CDR3 reads CASSEGAGGNTEAFF. Written as DNA, the CDR3 is TGTGCCAGCAGTGAAGGGGCAGGGGGGAACACTGAAGCTTTCTTT.

The gene calls are TRBV27 and TRBJ1-1; 7 positions agree with TRBD1. J lost 6 bases, V lost 5 bases, and 6 bases had no gene match. Germline V gives CDR1 MNHEY, CDR2 SMNVEV (reference sequence). The CDR3 runs to 13 residues. The CDR3 coding sequence is TGTGCCAGCAGTAACGACAGGGACTCTGAAGCTTTCTTT. This translates into CASSNDRDSEAFF.

The V and J genes are TRBV6-4 and TRBJ1-2; the D is unclear. In germline, CDR1 is MRHNA, CDR2 SNTAGT. The length of the CDR3 is 16 residues. Between the trimmed V and J ends, which lost 2 bases and 0 bases, there was a span of 13 bases. The DNA of the CDR3 is TGTGCCAGCAGTGACGGAACCGGCGGAACTAACTATGGCTACACCTTC. Encoded protein: CASSDGTGGTNYGYTF.

This clonotype was seen a few times. This rearrangement joins TRBV6-5 to TRBJ2-5, with TRBD2 identical over 10 bases. Trimming cost V 2 bases and J 4 bases; bases outside gene matches: 4. Germline V lookup: CDR1 MNHEY, CDR2 SVGAGI. CDR3 length: 15 residues. CDR3 region: CASSYHTSGVETQYF. The CDR3 DNA reads as TGTGCCAGCAGTTACCACACTAGCGGGGTAGAGACCCAGTACTTC.

This chain connects TRBV4-3 to TRBJ2-5, with 7 bases identical to TRBD1. Unmatched junction bases numbered 9, after V lost 4 bases and J lost 4 bases. Germline V gene lookup returns CDR1 LGHNA and CDR2 YSLEER. The CDR3 is 15 residues long. The CDR3 DNA is TGCGCCAGCAGCCGGTCCCGGGACAGCATAGAGACCCAGTACTTC. Its translation: CASSRSRDSIETQYF.

A few counts support this clonotype. This CDR3 reads CSAQGNGYTF. The CDR3 coding sequence is TGCAGCGCACAGGGGAATGGCTACACCTTC. V gene TRBV29-1 combines with J gene TRBJ1-2; 7 nucleotides align to TRBD1. The CDR3 is 10 amino acids. V shed 7 bases and J 6 bases; nucleotides not matched to a gene: 2. Germline V lookup: CDR1 SQVTM, CDR2 ANQGSEA.

This rearrangement joins TRBV7-9 to TRBJ2-1; D remains ambiguous. The CDR3 spans 11 residues. Trimming took off 5 bases at V and 7 bases at J, with 6 bases between the two ends. Germline lookup yields CDR1 SEHNR and CDR2 FQNEAQ (reference sequence). This CDR3 is CASSHENEQFF. DNA of the CDR3: TGTGCCAGCAGCCACGAAAATGAGCAGTTCTTC. The full variable domain, with the rest looked up from reference TRBV7-9 and TRBJ2-1, is DTGVSQNPRHKITKRGQNVTFRCDPISEHNRLYWYRQTLGQGPEFLTYFQNEAQLEKSRLLSDRFSAERPKGSFSTLEIQRTEQGDSAMYLCASSHENEQFFGPGTRLTVL.

The chain recombines TRBV14 with TRBJ2-2; 10 bases align to TRBD1. The CDR3 is made up of 19 amino acids. CDR1 is SGHDN, CDR2 FVKESK, per germline. V lost 4 bases to trimming and J lost 0 bases; unmatched junction nucleotides: 11. The CDR3 DNA is TGTGCCAGCAGCCCGCGGGACAGGGGCCCCTTTTCGAACACCGGGGAGCTGTTTTTT. Translation: CASSPRDRGPFSNTGELFF.

This clonotype was found a few times. The chain links TRBV7-9 to TRBJ1-1; a weak D match, TRBD1 (5 bases). Trimming pared 4 bases from V and 6 bases from J, leaving 9 bases between. CDR3 length: 12 amino acids. Germline lookup yields CDR1 SEHNR and CDR2 FQNEAQ (reference sequence). The CDR3 coding sequence is TGTGCCAGCAGCTATGGGGCGGCTGAAGCTTTCTTT. The encoded protein is CASSYGAAEAFF. The full variable domain, with the rest looked up from reference TRBV7-9 and TRBJ1-1, is DTGVSQNPRHKITKRGQNVTFRCDPISEHNRLYWYRQTLGQGPEFLTYFQNEAQLEKSRLLSDRFSAERPKGSFSTLEIQRTEQGDSAMYLCASSYGAAEAFFGQGTRLTVV.

The sample holds a few counts of this clonotype. The chain carries TRBV12-3 or TRBV12-4 and TRBJ1-5, with D maybe TRBD1 (6 bases). The CDR3 covers 14 residues. Trimming took 4 bases from V and 4 from J, leaving 11 bases between them. The CDR3 spells CASSWGGGNQPQHF. Here the CDR3 DNA reads TGTGCCAGCAGTTGGGGGGGCGGGAATCAGCCCCAGCATTTT.

This clonotype was observed a few times. The chain employs TRBV7-9 and TRBJ2-2; no reliable D call. V shed 6 bases and J shed 5 bases, with 7 bases lying between them. This CDR3 has 12 residues. Germline V CDR1 and CDR2: SEHNR, FQNEAQ (reference sequence). This CDR3 reads CASSRVTGELFF. CDR3 in DNA: TGTGCCAGCAGTCGCGTGACCGGGGAGCTGTTTTTT.

The gene calls are TRBV6-5 and TRBJ1-1; D is perhaps TRBD1 (5 bases). Germline V gives CDR1 MNHEY, CDR2 SVGAGI. The CDR3 sequence is 14 residues long. Trimming shortened V by 6 bases and J by 1 base, and 12 bases separated the two germline ends. DNA for the CDR3: TGTGCCAGCAGACCGGACATTTGGAACACTGAAGCTTTCTTT. Protein sequence: CASRPDIWNTEAFF.

The chain uses TRBV7-2 and TRBJ1-1; D is unresolved. V was shortened by 6 bases and J by 1 base, with 6 bases between the two germline ends. The germline gives CDR1 SGHTA, CDR2 FQGNSA. The CDR3 is 12 amino acids. CDR3 nucleotides: TGTGCCAGCAGACACCCGAACACTGAAGCTTTCTTT. Encoded protein: CASRHPNTEAFF.